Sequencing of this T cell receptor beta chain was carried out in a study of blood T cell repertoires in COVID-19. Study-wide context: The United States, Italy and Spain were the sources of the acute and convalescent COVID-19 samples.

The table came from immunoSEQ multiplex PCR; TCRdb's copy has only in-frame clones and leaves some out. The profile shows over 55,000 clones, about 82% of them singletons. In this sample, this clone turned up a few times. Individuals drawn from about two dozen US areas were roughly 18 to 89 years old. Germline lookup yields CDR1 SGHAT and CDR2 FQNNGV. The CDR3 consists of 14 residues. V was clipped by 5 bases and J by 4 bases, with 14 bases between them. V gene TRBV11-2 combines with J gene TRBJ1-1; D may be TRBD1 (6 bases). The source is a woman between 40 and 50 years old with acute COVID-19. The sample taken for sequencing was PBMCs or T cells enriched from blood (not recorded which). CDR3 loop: CASSVKGGSTEAFF. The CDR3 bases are TGTGCCAGCAGCGTCAAAGGGGGTAGCACTGAAGCTTTCTTT.